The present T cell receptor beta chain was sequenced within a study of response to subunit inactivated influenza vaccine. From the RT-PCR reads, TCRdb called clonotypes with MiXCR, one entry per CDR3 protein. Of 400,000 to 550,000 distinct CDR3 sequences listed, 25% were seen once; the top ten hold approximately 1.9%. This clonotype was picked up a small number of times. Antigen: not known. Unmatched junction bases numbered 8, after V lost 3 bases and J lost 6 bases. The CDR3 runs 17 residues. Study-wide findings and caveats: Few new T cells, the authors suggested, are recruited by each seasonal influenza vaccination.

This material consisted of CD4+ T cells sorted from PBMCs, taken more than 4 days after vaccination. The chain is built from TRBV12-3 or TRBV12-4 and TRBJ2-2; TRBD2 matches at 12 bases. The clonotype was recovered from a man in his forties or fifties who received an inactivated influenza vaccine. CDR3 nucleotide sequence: TGTGCCAGCAGTTTCCTAGCGGGAGGGTTATACGCCGGGGAGCTGTTTTTT. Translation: CASSFLAGGLYAGELFF.